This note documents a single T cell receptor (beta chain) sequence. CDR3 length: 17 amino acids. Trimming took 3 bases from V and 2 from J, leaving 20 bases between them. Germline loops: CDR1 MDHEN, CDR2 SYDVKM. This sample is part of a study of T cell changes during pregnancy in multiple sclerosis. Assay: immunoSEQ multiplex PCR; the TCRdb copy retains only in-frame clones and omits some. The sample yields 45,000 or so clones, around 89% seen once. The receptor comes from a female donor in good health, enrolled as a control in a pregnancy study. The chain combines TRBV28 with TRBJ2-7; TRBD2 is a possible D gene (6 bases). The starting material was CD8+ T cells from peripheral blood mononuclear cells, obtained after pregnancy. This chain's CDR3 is CASSLEGGGSQPYEQYF. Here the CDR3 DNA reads TGTGCCAGCAGTTTGGAGGGTGGAGGGAGCCAGCCCTACGAGCAGTACTTC.